These T cell receptor beta chains were read from a single sample in a study of read filtering for tumor transcriptome and immune sequencing. A single record per CDR3 protein comes from TCRdb applying MiXCR to the reads. This table holds tens of thousands of distinct CDR3 sequences, about an eighth found once. The sample taken for sequencing was a population of CD138-negative cells sorted from bone marrow. The receptors were gathered from a donor at least 40 years old with multiple myeloma. Both conserved end residues are part of each CDR3. The D gene is left open where the match is weak. Clone size, where shown, is once, few, many, or a class for clones that have expanded.

CDR3 DNA: TGCGCCAGCAGACTCGCTGAGGGGAGTGACTATGGCTACACCTTC
CDR3 protein: CASRLAEGSDYGYTF
V gene: TRBV4-1
D gene: -
J gene: TRBJ1-2
clone size: many

CDR3 DNA: TGTGCCACCTCGACAGGGGAGGATCAGCCCCAGCATTTT
CDR3 protein: CATSTGEDQPQHF
V gene: TRBV7-8
D gene: TRBD1
J gene: TRBJ1-5
clone size: many

CDR3 DNA: TGTGCCAGCAGCATAAGAAGACAGAGGAACACTGAAGCTTTCTTT
CDR3 protein: CASSIRRQRNTEAFF
V gene: TRBV12-3/TRBV12-4
D gene: -
J gene: TRBJ1-1
clone size: -

CDR3 DNA: TGTGCCAGCAGCCGAAGTCAGGGATCCACCGGGGAGCTGTTTTTT
CDR3 protein: CASSRSQGSTGELFF
V gene: TRBV7-2
D gene: -
J gene: TRBJ2-2
clone size: many

CDR3 DNA: TGTGCCAGCAGCCTGGGGACCCAAGAGACCCAGTACTTC
CDR3 protein: CASSLGTQETQYF
V gene: TRBV7-8
D gene: -
J gene: TRBJ2-5
clone size: many

CDR3 DNA: TGTGCCAGCAGCGTAGATGCTAGCGGGGGGGCCATAGATACGCAGTATTTT
CDR3 protein: CASSVDASGGAIDTQYF
V gene: TRBV9
D gene: TRBD2
J gene: TRBJ2-3
clone size: many

CDR3 DNA: TGTGCCACCAGTGACGGGCAGGGGTACAATGAGCAGTTCTTC
CDR3 protein: CATSDGQGYNEQFF
V gene: TRBV24-1
D gene: -
J gene: TRBJ2-1
clone size: many

CDR3 DNA: TGTGCCAGCTCACCACTGTTGGCCGCTGGCTACGAGCAGTACTTC
CDR3 protein: CASSPLLAAGYEQYF
V gene: TRBV18
D gene: -
J gene: TRBJ2-7
clone size: -

CDR3 DNA: TGTGCCAGCAGCCGTGCCAGCGGGGGGCAGTTCTTC
CDR3 protein: CASSRASGGQFF
V gene: TRBV3-1
D gene: TRBD2
J gene: TRBJ2-1
clone size: -

CDR3 DNA: TGTGCCATCCGGGGGATGAATGAAAAACTGTTTTTT
CDR3 protein: CAIRGMNEKLFF
V gene: TRBV10-2
D gene: -
J gene: TRBJ1-4
clone size: -

CDR3 DNA: TGTGCCAGCAGCTTTTCCTTTGCACTCTCCGGGGAGCTGTTTTTT
CDR3 protein: CASSFSFALSGELFF
V gene: TRBV5-6
D gene: -
J gene: TRBJ2-2
clone size: many

CDR3 DNA: TGTGCCAGCAGTCAAAATGAAAAACTGTTTTTT
CDR3 protein: CASSQNEKLFF
V gene: TRBV28
D gene: -
J gene: TRBJ1-4
clone size: many

CDR3 DNA: TGTGCCAGCAGTGGGCAGGCCCCAGAGACCCAGTACTTC
CDR3 protein: CASSGQAPETQYF
V gene: TRBV2
D gene: -
J gene: TRBJ2-5
clone size: few

CDR3 DNA: TGCAGTGCGGTAGACGGGCCCGTGTCGGGGGCCAACGTCCTGACTTTC
CDR3 protein: CSAVDGPVSGANVLTF
V gene: TRBV20-1
D gene: -
J gene: TRBJ2-6
clone size: many

CDR3 DNA: TGTGCCAGCAGCTTAGGGGGCAGGAAGGGAGGCGTCCACACTGAAGCTTTCTTT
CDR3 protein: CASSLGGRKGGVHTEAFF
V gene: TRBV11-2
D gene: -
J gene: TRBJ1-1
clone size: many

CDR3 DNA: TGCAGCGTTGAATTCCCGGGGGCTGGGGCCAACGTCCTGACTTTC
CDR3 protein: CSVEFPGAGANVLTF
V gene: TRBV29-1
D gene: -
J gene: TRBJ2-6
clone size: many

CDR3 DNA: TGTGCCAGCAGTTCTGTGTCAGGTAGGGCTGCCTACGAGCAGTACTTC
CDR3 protein: CASSSVSGRAAYEQYF
V gene: TRBV28
D gene: -
J gene: TRBJ2-7
clone size: many

CDR3 DNA: TGTGCCAGCAGTTTGGCGGCCGGCACCGGGGAGCTGTTTTTT
CDR3 protein: CASSLAAGTGELFF
V gene: TRBV12-3/TRBV12-4
D gene: -
J gene: TRBJ2-2
clone size: many

CDR3 DNA: TGTGCCAGCAGCCGGGGGTTAGGACAGCAAGTCGAGCAGTACTTC
CDR3 protein: CASSRGLGQQVEQYF
V gene: TRBV7-8
D gene: -
J gene: TRBJ2-7
clone size: many

CDR3 DNA: TGTGCCAGCAGCTCACATTCTGGCCTAAATGAGCAGTTCTTC
CDR3 protein: CASSSHSGLNEQFF
V gene: TRBV7-2
D gene: -
J gene: TRBJ2-1
clone size: -

CDR3 DNA: TGTGCCAGCAGCCCCGGCAGGGTGGTCACCGGGGAGCTGTTTTTT
CDR3 protein: CASSPGRVVTGELFF
V gene: TRBV6-1
D gene: -
J gene: TRBJ2-2
clone size: many

CDR3 DNA: TGTGCCAGCAGTCCCCGACAGGGGACCGGGGAGCTGTTTTTT
CDR3 protein: CASSPRQGTGELFF
V gene: TRBV27
D gene: TRBD1
J gene: TRBJ2-2
clone size: many

CDR3 DNA: TGCAGTGGCCAAACCTACGAGCAGTACTTC
CDR3 protein: CSGQTYEQYF
V gene: TRBV20-1
D gene: -
J gene: TRBJ2-7
clone size: many

CDR3 DNA: TGCAGCGTTTCCCGAACCGGGGATTACTCTGGAAACACCATATATTTT
CDR3 protein: CSVSRTGDYSGNTIYF
V gene: TRBV29-1
D gene: -
J gene: TRBJ1-3
clone size: few

CDR3 DNA: TGTGCCAGTAGTATTCGGGAACAGGGCAATCAGCCCCAGCATTTT
CDR3 protein: CASSIREQGNQPQHF
V gene: TRBV19
D gene: -
J gene: TRBJ1-5
clone size: few

CDR3 DNA: TGTGCCAGCAGCTTAGCCCAAGGGGCAGACGAGCAGTACTTC
CDR3 protein: CASSLAQGADEQYF
V gene: TRBV7-9
D gene: -
J gene: TRBJ2-7
clone size: many

CDR3 DNA: TGCAGTGCTAGAGGGACTAGCGGGCGCAACACCGGGGAGCTGTTTTTT
CDR3 protein: CSARGTSGRNTGELFF
V gene: TRBV20-1
D gene: TRBD2
J gene: TRBJ2-2
clone size: few

CDR3 DNA: TGTGCCAGCAGTTACCCGAGGCGGGGGGACCGGGATACGCAGTATTTT
CDR3 protein: CASSYPRRGDRDTQYF
V gene: TRBV6-5
D gene: TRBD2
J gene: TRBJ2-3
clone size: many

CDR3 DNA: TGTGCCAGCAGTCCCGCCGCGGGCTCCTATAATTCACCCCTCCACTTT
CDR3 protein: CASSPAAGSYNSPLHF
V gene: TRBV2
D gene: -
J gene: TRBJ1-6
clone size: -

CDR3 DNA: TGTGCCAGCATGACGCAGATGAACACCGGGGAGCTGTTTTTT
CDR3 protein: CASMTQMNTGELFF
V gene: TRBV2
D gene: -
J gene: TRBJ2-2
clone size: -

CDR3 DNA: TGTGCCAGCAGACTTGGGTTGGGTGAAGCTTTCTTT
CDR3 protein: CASRLGLGEAFF
V gene: TRBV28
D gene: -
J gene: TRBJ1-1
clone size: many

CDR3 DNA: TGTGCCAGCAACTCCAGAGAGATTGGCTACACCTTC
CDR3 protein: CASNSREIGYTF
V gene: TRBV12-3/TRBV12-4
D gene: -
J gene: TRBJ1-2
clone size: many

CDR3 DNA: TGTGCCAGCTCACCGAAACGGACAGTTGAAGCTTTCTTT
CDR3 protein: CASSPKRTVEAFF
V gene: TRBV18
D gene: -
J gene: TRBJ1-1
clone size: many

CDR3 DNA: TGTGCCAGCAGCTTGGCTTCAGACAGGGGAATACATGGCTACACCTTC
CDR3 protein: CASSLASDRGIHGYTF
V gene: TRBV5-6
D gene: TRBD1
J gene: TRBJ1-2
clone size: many

CDR3 DNA: TGTGCCAGCAGTGGTCCGGGTTTTCCCTACGAGCAGTACTTC
CDR3 protein: CASSGPGFPYEQYF
V gene: TRBV27
D gene: -
J gene: TRBJ2-7
clone size: many

CDR3 DNA: TGTGCCAGCAGCCGGGACTCGGAGGAGACCCAGTACTTC
CDR3 protein: CASSRDSEETQYF
V gene: TRBV3-1
D gene: -
J gene: TRBJ2-5
clone size: many

CDR3 DNA: TGTGCCTGGAGTGTAAGGACGGGCACTGAAGCTTTCTTT
CDR3 protein: CAWSVRTGTEAFF
V gene: TRBV30
D gene: -
J gene: TRBJ1-1
clone size: many

CDR3 DNA: TGCGTCAGCAGCCACCTAGCGGGGGTTGATACGCAGTATTTT
CDR3 protein: CVSSHLAGVDTQYF
V gene: TRBV5-1
D gene: TRBD2
J gene: TRBJ2-3
clone size: -

CDR3 DNA: TGTGCCAGTGGACGGGGGGCAGGAGATACGCAGTATTTT
CDR3 protein: CASGRGAGDTQYF
V gene: TRBV19
D gene: -
J gene: TRBJ2-3
clone size: many

CDR3 DNA: TGTGCCAGCAGTTACAACTCAGATACGCAGTATTTT
CDR3 protein: CASSYNSDTQYF
V gene: TRBV6-6
D gene: -
J gene: TRBJ2-3
clone size: many

CDR3 DNA: TGTGCCAGCAGTTTATTGTTGGCAGATACGCAGTATTTT
CDR3 protein: CASSLLLADTQYF
V gene: TRBV12-3/TRBV12-4
D gene: -
J gene: TRBJ2-3
clone size: many

CDR3 DNA: TGTGCCAGCAGCTCGTCCGGGACAGTTACTGAAGCTTTCTTT
CDR3 protein: CASSSSGTVTEAFF
V gene: TRBV7-8
D gene: TRBD1
J gene: TRBJ1-1
clone size: many

CDR3 DNA: TGCAGTGCGGAAGCCCATTTATTCGAGCAGTACTTC
CDR3 protein: CSAEAHLFEQYF
V gene: TRBV20-1
D gene: -
J gene: TRBJ2-7
clone size: many

CDR3 DNA: TGTGCCAGCACCTCCGGGGGCGTAGGCAATCAGCCCCAGCATTTT
CDR3 protein: CASTSGGVGNQPQHF
V gene: TRBV28
D gene: -
J gene: TRBJ1-5
clone size: many

CDR3 DNA: TGTGCCAGCAGCCACAACAATGAGCAGTTCTTC
CDR3 protein: CASSHNNEQFF
V gene: TRBV7-8
D gene: -
J gene: TRBJ2-1
clone size: many

CDR3 DNA: TGTGCCTGGAGTGCTACAGGTCCCGCTGAAGCTTTCTTT
CDR3 protein: CAWSATGPAEAFF
V gene: TRBV30
D gene: -
J gene: TRBJ1-1
clone size: many

CDR3 DNA: TGTGCCAGCAGCGTAGAACCAAGCCCCAGCACAGATACGCAGTATTTT
CDR3 protein: CASSVEPSPSTDTQYF
V gene: TRBV9
D gene: -
J gene: TRBJ2-3
clone size: few

CDR3 DNA: TGCGCCAGCAGCCAACCCCCGGGGGACAGGCGGGTTCAGCCCCAGCATTTT
CDR3 protein: CASSQPPGDRRVQPQHF
V gene: TRBV4-1
D gene: TRBD1
J gene: TRBJ1-5
clone size: -

CDR3 DNA: TGTGCCAGCAGTCCGCCGAATCTCCAGGAGATCTTT
CDR3 protein: CASSPPNLQEIF
V gene: TRBV28
D gene: -
J gene: TRBJ1-1
clone size: many

CDR3 DNA: TGTGCCAGCAGGAGGACAACACACACCGGGGAGCTGTTTTTT
CDR3 protein: CASRRTTHTGELFF
V gene: TRBV2
D gene: -
J gene: TRBJ2-2
clone size: many

CDR3 DNA: TGCGCCAGCAGTCCGGGGGGACGGTGGGGGAATGAGCAGTTCTTC
CDR3 protein: CASSPGGRWGNEQFF
V gene: TRBV23-1
D gene: TRBD2
J gene: TRBJ2-1
clone size: many

CDR3 DNA: TGTGCCAGCCTAAGCGGGGGTTTTGAGACCCAGTACTTC
CDR3 protein: CASLSGGFETQYF
V gene: TRBV9
D gene: TRBD2
J gene: TRBJ2-5
clone size: many

CDR3 DNA: TGTGCCAGCAGCTTAGTCGGAGGGGGCCTAGGAGCTTTCTTT
CDR3 protein: CASSLVGGGLGAFF
V gene: TRBV7-2
D gene: TRBD1
J gene: TRBJ1-1
clone size: many